This is a list of T cell receptor beta chains from one sample in a study of cytomegalovirus exposure and HLA in healthy donors. Data came from immunoSEQ multiplex PCR; TCRdb stores just in-frame clones and leaves some out. Of about 180,000 clones detected, less than 85% appear once; the ten largest clones hold 4.5% to 6%. Sequenced: PBMCs. These receptors originate from a man aged 35-49 years in good health and CMV-seronegative. The CDR3 runs from the conserved cysteine through the conserved F or W. A D gene is named only where the DNA matches it firmly. Some rows mark clone size as missing; the rest say once, few, many or name a class of expanded clone.

clone_size j_call d_call v_call cdr3_nt cdr3_aa
NA TRBJ2-1 TRBD1 TRBV30 TGTGCCGGACGCCTGGGGACAGGGTACAATGAGCAGTTCTTC CAGRLGTGYNEQFF
NA TRBJ1-1 TRBD1 TRBV7-9 TGTTCCAGCAGCAGACAGGGGGCCACTGAAGCTTTCTTT CSSSRQGATEAFF
NA TRBJ2-1 NA TRBV11-3 TGTGCCAGCAGCACTAGCTTTCCTTACAATGAGCAGTTCTTC CASSTSFPYNEQFF
NA TRBJ1-5 NA TRBV29-1 TGCAGCGTGAGGGCAGATAGCAATCAGCCCCAGCATTTT CSVRADSNQPQHF
NA TRBJ1-6 TRBD1 TRBV10-3 TGTGCCATCAGGGAAACCCCGGGACAGGGAAGCTCCTATAATTCACCCCTCCACTTT CAIRETPGQGSSYNSPLHF
NA TRBJ2-5 NA TRBV7-9 TGTTCCAGCAGCTTAACGCGTGCCACCCAAGAGACCCAGTACTTC CSSSLTRATQETQYF
NA TRBJ2-3 NA TRBV25-1 TGTGCCAGCAGCCCGGAGGACTACACAGATACGCAGTATTTT CASSPEDYTDTQYF
NA TRBJ1-4 TRBD1 TRBV5-6 TGTGCCAGCTTCCCCCTCGCAGGGGGAGGTGAAAAACTGTTTTTT CASFPLAGGGEKLFF
NA TRBJ2-3 TRBD2 TRBV2 TGTGCCAGCAGTGAAGCGCAGGCTAGCGGGGGGCGGGCGCAGTATTTT CASSEAQASGGRAQYF
NA TRBJ2-1 NA TRBV5-1 TGCGCCAGCAGCGAGCGGGCCCTCAATGAGCAGTTCTTC CASSERALNEQFF
NA TRBJ2-3 NA TRBV13 TGTGCCAGCGGAGTTGGGGGGATGGATACGCAGTATTTT CASGVGGMDTQYF
NA TRBJ2-1 TRBD2 TRBV27 TGTGCCAGCAGTCAGACTAGCAGTGAGCAGTTCTTC CASSQTSSEQFF
NA TRBJ1-5 NA TRBV7-8 TGTGCCAGCAGCCACGGTGTCCGGAATCAGCCCCAGCATTTT CASSHGVRNQPQHF
NA TRBJ2-7 NA TRBV2 TGTGCCAGCAGGGAGGGACAGCTCTACGAGCAGTACTTC CASREGQLYEQYF
NA TRBJ2-1 TRBD2 TRBV28 TGTGCCAGCAGTTTCAAGCTAGCGGGTCCCATGAACAATGAGCAGTTCTTC CASSFKLAGPMNNEQFF
NA TRBJ1-5 NA TRBV21-1 TGTGCCAGCAGCAAAGGAGTACCCAATCAGCCCCAGCATTTT CASSKGVPNQPQHF
NA TRBJ1-1 NA TRBV30 TGTGCCTGGGGGGGGGACTCCCTGTTGAACACTGAAGCTTTCTTT CAWGGDSLLNTEAFF
NA TRBJ2-5 NA TRBV5-4 TGTGCCAGCAGCCTGACGGGGGTCCAAGAGACCCAGTACTTC CASSLTGVQETQYF
NA TRBJ2-2 TRBD1 TRBV18 TGTGCCAGCTCACCGAGACAGGGGGACACCGGGGAGCTGTTTTTT CASSPRQGDTGELFF
NA TRBJ2-7 NA TRBV6-5 TGTGCCAGCAGTTACTCCAGAACCTTCTCCTACGAGCAGTACTTC CASSYSRTFSYEQYF
NA TRBJ2-3 TRBD2 TRBV10-3 TGTGCCATCAGTCCGGCGGGACTAGATCCAATAGATACGCAGTATTTT CAISPAGLDPIDTQYF
NA TRBJ2-1 NA TRBV27 TGTGCCAGCAGTCGCGGTGAATTTCTTGTCCCCTACAATGAGCAGTTCTTC CASSRGEFLVPYNEQFF
NA TRBJ1-3 NA TRBV9 TGTGCCAGCAGCCCCCTAGCCCGCTCTGGAAACACCATATATTTT CASSPLARSGNTIYF
NA TRBJ2-1 NA TRBV7-2 TGTGCCAGCAGCCAGACTAGCTACAATGAGCAGTTCTTC CASSQTSYNEQFF
NA TRBJ1-2 TRBD1 TRBV4-3 TGCGCCAGCAGCCAAGACCCGACAGGGGCGAAACCGAACTATGGCTACACCTTC CASSQDPTGAKPNYGYTF
few TRBJ2-7 NA TRBV12-5 TGTGCTAGTGGTTTGCTGACGACAGAGGTTAAGAGCGAGCAGTACTTC CASGLLTTEVKSEQYF
NA TRBJ1-2 TRBD1 TRBV4-3 TGCGCCAGCAGCCCGGCCCCGGACAGGGGCTATGGCTACACCTTC CASSPAPDRGYGYTF
NA TRBJ2-2 TRBD1 TRBV11-3 TGTGCCAGCAGCTTTCCCAGGGGGCTATCCGGGGAGCTGTTTTTT CASSFPRGLSGELFF
NA TRBJ1-2 NA TRBV4-3 TGCGCCAGCAGCCAAGATCTAACTGGGGGGGACTTAAACTATGGCTACACCTTC CASSQDLTGGDLNYGYTF
NA TRBJ1-5 NA TRBV30 TGTGCCTGGAGTAAACCTGGGGGGGCGAATCAGCCCCAGCATTTT CAWSKPGGANQPQHF
NA TRBJ2-2 NA TRBV7-2 TGTGCCAGCAGCTTAGACCGGGGTCTCCGGTTCGGGGAGCTGTTTTTT CASSLDRGLRFGELFF
NA TRBJ2-5 TRBD1 TRBV11-2 TGTGCCAGCAGCGCCGACAGGGCCTACCAAGAGACCCAGTACTTC CASSADRAYQETQYF
NA TRBJ1-5 TRBD1 TRBV5-5 TGTGCCAGCAGCCGGACAGGGGGCGGAGGATGGGATCAGCCCCAGCATTTT CASSRTGGGGWDQPQHF
NA TRBJ2-7 NA TRBV2 TGTGCCAGCAGTGCGCGTAGGGGCTACGAGCAGTACTTC CASSARRGYEQYF
NA TRBJ2-1 NA TRBV12-5 TGTGCTAGTGGTTTGGGTAGCGGCGCCTACAATGAGCAGTTCTTC CASGLGSGAYNEQFF
NA TRBJ2-7 NA TRBV7-4 TGTGCCAGCAGCTTAGCGCCGGCTCTAACCAGGTACGAGCAGTACTTC CASSLAPALTRYEQYF
NA TRBJ1-1 NA TRBV5-1 TGCGCCAGCAGCTTGGATTCAGGGCACACTGAAGCTTTCTTT CASSLDSGHTEAFF
NA TRBJ2-1 TRBD1 TRBV11-2 TGTGCCAGCAGCTTGGGGACAGGGGCCGACTCCTACAATGAGCAGTTCTTC CASSLGTGADSYNEQFF
NA TRBJ2-1 NA TRBV7-9 TGTGCCAGCAGCCAGGCCCTTAGCTCCTACAATGAGCAGTTCTTC CASSQALSSYNEQFF
NA TRBJ2-7 TRBD1 TRBV5-1 TGCGCCAGCAGCGCCGGACAGGGGGCCTACGAGCAGTACTTC CASSAGQGAYEQYF
NA TRBJ2-7 TRBD1 TRBV2 TGTGCCAGCAGTATACCGGGACAGGGGCATCTATACGAGCAGTACTTC CASSIPGQGHLYEQYF
NA TRBJ1-3 NA TRBV10-2 TGCGCCAGCAGCGATGGGTGGGGGCCTGGAAACACCATATATTTT CASSDGWGPGNTIYF
NA TRBJ2-1 NA TRBV6-5 TGTGCCAGCAGTTCAAGGGGGAATGAGCAGTTCTTC CASSSRGNEQFF
NA TRBJ1-2 NA TRBV7-9 TGTGCCAGCAGCTTGGGAGAATATGGCTACACCTTC CASSLGEYGYTF
NA TRBJ2-1 TRBD2 TRBV5-1 TGCGCCAGCAACTTGACGGCGGGAGCAAACAATGAGCAGTTCTTC CASNLTAGANNEQFF
NA TRBJ2-1 TRBD1 TRBV14 TGTGCCAGCAGCCAAATGGACAGGGCCTCAATGAGAGAGCAGTTCTTC CASSQMDRASMREQFF
NA TRBJ1-1 NA TRBV7-2 TGTGCCAGCAGCCGAAGGCAGGGATTGAAGACTGAAGCTTTCTTT CASSRRQGLKTEAFF
NA TRBJ2-3 NA TRBV7-9 TGTGCCAGCAGCATATGGGAGGTGGCGGGCACAGATACGCAGTATTTT CASSIWEVAGTDTQYF
NA TRBJ1-2 NA TRBV4-2 TGTGCCAGCAGCCCACCAGACAGAAATAACTATGGCTACACCTTC CASSPPDRNNYGYTF
NA TRBJ2-2 NA TRBV5-6 TGTGCCAGCAGCTTAGCCCCCTACGGCACCGGGGAGCTGTTTTTT CASSLAPYGTGELFF
NA TRBJ1-1 NA TRBV7-2 TGTGCCAGCAGCTTACGGCAGGCAGGCACTGAAGCTTTCTTT CASSLRQAGTEAFF
once TRBJ1-5 NA TRBV18 TGTGCCAGCTCTCCGGGGAATCAGCCCCAGCATTTT CASSPGNQPQHF
NA TRBJ2-3 TRBD2 TRBV5-1 TGCGCCAGCAGACCGACTAGCGACAGCACAGATACGCAGTATTTT CASRPTSDSTDTQYF
once TRBJ1-5 TRBD1 TRBV6-6 TGTGCCAGCACCTCCGGGACAGGGGACGGAAACCAGCCCCAGCATTTT CASTSGTGDGNQPQHF
NA TRBJ1-4 NA TRBV19 TGTGCCAGTACCCTCCCCAGTGAAAAACTGTTTTTT CASTLPSEKLFF
few TRBJ2-1 TRBD1 TRBV20-1 TGCAGTGCTAGAGATGAGGGGGCGGAGTTCTTC CSARDEGAEFF
NA TRBJ2-1 NA TRBV19 TGTGCCAGTAGTATGCAGGGGACGGGGCAGTTCTTC CASSMQGTGQFF
once TRBJ2-7 TRBD1 TRBV10-3 TGTGCCATCAGGACCGGGACAGGGGATAACGAGCAGTACTTC CAIRTGTGDNEQYF
NA TRBJ1-1 TRBD1 TRBV6-5 TGTGCCAGCAGCACTCCAGGGGGGAGCACTGAAGCTTTCTTT CASSTPGGSTEAFF
once TRBJ1-6 NA TRBV6-7 TGTGCCAGCAGTTGGGACTTAAAATCACCCCTCCACTTT CASSWDLKSPLHF